The 8 T cell receptor beta chains presented below share a single source sample, sequenced in a study of shared T cell receptors in the human thymus. This table comes from immunoSEQ multiplex PCR, and its TCRdb copy is limited to in-frame clones, with some not included. The sample contains 450,000 to 650,000 clones, approximately 78% of which appear only once. This sample also belongs to another study, concerning human thymus T cells.

The sequencing input was thymocytes. The receptors shown here come from a boy under two years old with a congenital heart defect.

This clone came up a few times. The chain employs TRBV10-2 and TRBJ2-5; D is ambiguous. The CDR3 has 12 amino acids. Germline V gene sequence: CDR1 WSHSY, CDR2 SAAADI. Between the trimmed V and J ends, which lost 1 base and 5 bases, there was a span of 5 bases. The CDR3: CASSECRETQYF. In nucleotides, the CDR3 is TGCGCCAGCAGTGAGTGCCGGGAGACCCAGTACTTC.

This chain links TRBV10-3 with TRBJ1-2, with TRBD1 matching 8 bases. Germline-derived CDR1 and CDR2 are ENHRY and SYGVKD. CDR3 length: 15 amino acids. With 4 bases clipped from V and 0 bases from J, the junction kept 4 bases outside the gene matches. The CDR3 sequence is CAISGWTGTNYGYTF. The CDR3 DNA is TGTGCCATCAGTGGATGGACAGGGACTAACTATGGCTACACCTTC.

This rearrangement joins TRBV4-3 to TRBJ2-1; 12 bases line up with TRBD2. With 4 bases clipped from V and 8 bases from J, the junction kept 6 bases outside the gene matches. CDR1 and CDR2 (germline): LGHNA, YSLEER. CDR3 length: 15 amino acids. As DNA, the CDR3 is TGCGCCAGCAGCCGTCGGACTAGCGGGGTGGATGAGCAGTTCTTC. Its translation: CASSRRTSGVDEQFF.

The chain couples TRBV14 to TRBJ2-7, with 7 bases lining up with TRBD2. The CDR3 is 14 residues long. CDR1 is SGHDN and CDR2 is FVKESK in the germline V gene. Germline trimming cut 5 bases from V and 4 bases from J; bases unmatched to any gene: 8. The CDR3 DNA is TGTGCCAGCAGCACCCCCGGGGGAGGGTACGAGCAGTACTTC. Its protein product is CASSTPGGGYEQYF.

The V gene is TRBV12-5, the J gene TRBJ2-5, with D possibly being TRBD2 (5 bases). CDR3 size: 14 residues. CDR1 LGHNT and CDR2 FRNRAP come from the germline V gene. V was trimmed by 6 bases and J by 5 bases, leaving 16 bases between them. The CDR3 loop reads CASGPREQSETQYF. In nucleotides, the CDR3 is TGTGCTAGTGGCCCGAGGGAGCAGAGTGAGACCCAGTACTTC.

The chain combines TRBV27 with TRBJ2-6; D may be TRBD2 (5 bases). The CDR3 runs 13 residues. Trimming left V 6 bases short and J 2 bases short, with 5 bases between. Germline values: CDR1 MNHEY, CDR2 SMNVEV (reference sequence). CDR3 in DNA: TGTGCCAGCAGGGGAGCTGGGGCCAACGTCCTGACTTTC. Translation: CASRGAGANVLTF.

The CDR3 is CASSQKADSYEQYF. The CDR3 DNA is TGTGCCAGCAGCCAGAAAGCGGATTCCTACGAGCAGTACTTC. V gene TRBV11-2 combines with J gene TRBJ2-7; D is possibly TRBD2 (5 bases). V lost 5 bases to trimming and J lost 1 base, with 12 bases between them. This CDR3 contains 14 residues. CDR1 and CDR2 (germline): SGHAT, FQNNGV.

The rearrangement uses TRBV18 and TRBJ2-1; TRBD2 matches at 7 bases. The CDR3 contains 18 residues. CDR1 is KGHSH, CDR2 LQKENI, per germline. Trimming at V came to 0 bases and at J to 15 bases, leaving 23 bases not matched to a gene. The CDR3 spells CASSPPFSGIPTPGLVFF. The CDR3 nucleotides are TGTGCCAGCTCACCACCCTTCAGCGGGATTCCCACCCCAGGATTGGTGTTCTTC.